The 24 T cell receptor beta chains in this list originate from one sample, sequenced in a study of blood T cell repertoires in COVID-19 (TCRdb year 2020). The method behind the library was the immunoSEQ multiplex PCR assay. Entries here come from immuneACCESS through TCRdb and include only in-frame sequences with V and J called. Some clones fail to appear in such tables; in the studies checked, an unresolved V gene covers under half of the shortfall, and the cause of the remainder is unknown. Counted in this sample were 100,000 or so clones; roughly 92% of them appeared once. The ten largest clones capture around 1.9% of the sample. The material sequenced was peripheral blood. Receptor source: a woman aged 45 to 65 with COVID-19, enrolled during active disease.

This sequence joins TRBV10-3 and TRBJ2-3; 12 bases fit TRBD2. Trimming at V came to 2 bases and at J to 3 bases, leaving 6 bases not matched to a gene. CDR3 size: 17 residues. CDR1 is ENHRY, CDR2 SYGVKD, per germline. In DNA form, the CDR3 reads TGTGCCATCAGTGAGATCACTAGCGGGGGGTTGACAGATACGCAGTATTTT. It specifies CAISEITSGGLTDTQYF.

The chain joins TRBV10-3 to TRBJ1-5, with D possibly TRBD1 on 5 matching bases. With 3 bases removed from V and 5 bases from J, the gap between germline ends came to 8 bases. The CDR3 consists of 13 residues. In germline, CDR1 is ENHRY, CDR2 SYGVKD. The CDR3 DNA reads TGTGCCATCAGTGACAGGGAGGATCAGCCCCAGCATTTT. Translation: CAISDREDQPQHF.

V and J are TRBV30 and TRBJ1-2; 7 nucleotides line up with TRBD1. The CDR3 covers 15 residues. The V segment lost 4 bases and the J segment 6 bases; nucleotides outside the gene matches: 14. Germline CDR1 is GTSNPN and CDR2 is SVGIG (reference sequence). As DNA, the CDR3 is TGTGCCTGGACCACTGAGACAGGGTTTGCTGATGGCTACACCTTC. Translating gives CAWTTETGFADGYTF.

This sequence joins TRBV30 and TRBJ2-7; 9 positions agree with TRBD1. Germline trimming cut 4 bases from V and 6 bases from J; bases unmatched to any gene: 7. The CDR3 extends over 13 amino acids. The germline V gene has CDR1 GTSNPN and CDR2 SVGIG (reference sequence). The CDR3 nucleotides are TGTGCCTGGATACCCGGGACAGGGTTCGAGCAGTACTTC. This gives the protein CAWIPGTGFEQYF.

V usage is TRBV5-6 and J usage is TRBJ2-3, with D unclear. There are 14 residues in the CDR3. Germline loops: CDR1 SGHDT, CDR2 YYEEEE. V was cut by 0 bases and J by 6 bases, with 11 bases left in between. The CDR3 spells CASSLAGSIDTQYF. CDR3 DNA: TGTGCCAGCAGCTTGGCCGGGTCGATCGATACGCAGTATTTT.

The CDR3 loop is CASSLGMATIEAFF. For the CDR3, the DNA is TGTGCCAGCAGCTTAGGGATGGCAACTATTGAAGCTTTCTTT. The chain has TRBV11-2 and TRBJ1-1; D remains unclear. CDR3 length equals 14 residues. The germline V gene encodes CDR1 SGHAT and CDR2 FQNNGV. V was clipped by 1 base and J by 7 bases, with 13 bases between them. The full variable domain, in which reference TRBV11-2 and TRBJ1-1 provide the parts outside the CDR3, is EAGVAQSPRYKIIEKRQSVAFWCNPISGHATLYWYQQILGQGPKLLIQFQNNGVVDDSQLPKDRFSAERLKGVDSTLKIQPAKLEDSAVYLCASSLGMATIEAFFGQGTRLTVV.

The chain carries TRBV9 and TRBJ2-3; TRBD2 matches at 7 bases. V lost 2 bases to trimming and J lost 2 bases; unmatched junction nucleotides: 5. Germline lookup yields CDR1 SGDLS and CDR2 YYNGEE. The CDR3 runs 15 residues. CDR3 bases: TGTGCCAGCAGCGTGGTCGGGGGGTCCACAGATACGCAGTATTTT. Its protein is CASSVVGGSTDTQYF.

The chain combines TRBV28 with TRBJ1-1; TRBD1 agrees at 8 bases. The CDR3 contains 16 residues. V shed 5 bases, J shed 4 bases, and the junction held 12 bases outside the gene matches. CDR1 MDHEN and CDR2 SYDVKM come from the germline V gene. Here the CDR3 DNA reads TGTGCCAGCAGTACCTCGGACAGGGCTCGCGGCACTGAAGCTTTCTTT. Amino acids: CASSTSDRARGTEAFF.

V is TRBV11-2 and J is TRBJ2-1; maybe TRBD2 (5 bases). The CDR3 loop spans 15 amino acids. Germline V CDR1 and CDR2: SGHAT, FQNNGV. Trimming left V 5 bases short and J 5 bases short, with 16 bases between. The chain's CDR3 is CASSRRGPQDNEQFF. The CDR3 DNA reads TGTGCCAGCAGCCGCAGAGGGCCCCAGGACAATGAGCAGTTCTTC. Variable domain in full (rest from reference TRBV11-2 and TRBJ2-1): EAGVAQSPRYKIIEKRQSVAFWCNPISGHATLYWYQQILGQGPKLLIQFQNNGVVDDSQLPKDRFSAERLKGVDSTLKIQPAKLEDSAVYLCASSRRGPQDNEQFFGPGTRLTVL.

The gene calls are TRBV30 and TRBJ2-1; a weak D match, TRBD2 (7 bases). Germline loops: CDR1 GTSNPN, CDR2 SVGIG (reference sequence). Trimming removed 2 bases at V and 4 bases at J, with 18 bases between. This CDR3 has 16 residues. In DNA form, the CDR3 reads TGTGCCTGGAGTAAGACGGGGGGCCTCTTTTACAATGAGCAGTTCTTC. It translates to CAWSKTGGLFYNEQFF.

The chain links TRBV24-1 to TRBJ1-5; tentative D call: TRBD1 (5 bases). Per the germline V gene, CDR1 is KGHDR and CDR2 is SFDVKD. Between the trimmed V and J ends, which lost 4 bases and 0 bases, there was a span of 9 bases. CDR3 length equals 15 residues. The CDR3 loop reads CATSDHRNSNQPQHF. The CDR3 DNA sequence: TGTGCCACCAGTGACCACAGGAATAGCAATCAGCCCCAGCATTTT.

The chain links TRBV5-1 to TRBJ1-1; D is uncertain. The V gene's germline CDR1 is SGHRS and CDR2 YFSETQ. The CDR3 sequence is 13 residues long. The V end was cut by 0 bases, the J end by 2 bases, with 5 bases between. The CDR3 loop reads CASSLAFNTEAFF. For the CDR3, the DNA is TGCGCCAGCAGCTTGGCCTTTAACACTGAAGCTTTCTTT.

In nucleotides, the CDR3 is TGTGCCAGCAGCTTGGAAACAGGGGTGGTCTATGGCTACACCTTC. Its translation is CASSLETGVVYGYTF. The genes are TRBV5-4 and TRBJ1-2; 7 nucleotides agree with TRBD1. The junction had 6 bases not matched to a gene; V was cut back by 0 bases and J by 4 bases. Germline V lookup: CDR1 SGHNT, CDR2 YYREEE (reference sequence). The CDR3 length is 15 residues.

The genes are TRBV29-1 and TRBJ1-2, with D possibly matching TRBD1 (5 bases). In germline, CDR1 is SQVTM, CDR2 ANQGSEA. V was trimmed by 2 bases and J by 4 bases, leaving 23 bases between them. The CDR3 extends over 17 amino acids. CDR3 bases: TGCAGCGTTGAAAGGGTGAAGGGGTTCTATTTAGTCTATGGCTACACCTTC. Translated, it gives CSVERVKGFYLVYGYTF.

V and J are TRBV29-1 and TRBJ2-1; D may be TRBD1 (6 bases). CDR1 and CDR2 (germline): SQVTM, ANQGSEA. The ends were cut back, 0 bases at V and 7 bases at J, with 7 bases in the middle. The CDR3 runs to 12 residues. DNA of the CDR3: TGCAGCGTTGAAGAAAGGGGGAATGAGCAGTTCTTC. This codes for CSVEERGNEQFF.

J is TRBJ1-5 and V is TRBV12-5; 7 positions agree with TRBD1. Losses at the gene ends were 6 bases for V and 8 bases for J; bases not matched to a gene: 10. The germline V gene encodes CDR1 LGHNT and CDR2 FRNRAP. This CDR3 is 14 amino acids long. This CDR3 reads CASGEGQPVEPQHF. The CDR3 region has the DNA TGTGCTAGTGGCGAGGGACAGCCCGTGGAGCCCCAGCATTTT. The full variable domain, completed using reference TRBV12-5 and TRBJ1-5, is DARVTQTPRHKVTEMGQEVTMRCQPILGHNTVFWYRQTMMQGLELLAYFRNRAPLDDSGMPKDRFSAEMPDATLATLKIQPSEPRDSAVYFCASGEGQPVEPQHFGDGTRLSIL.

This clone occurred once. V usage is TRBV19 and J usage is TRBJ2-1; weak D call: TRBD2 (6 bases). The germline CDR1 and CDR2 sequences are LNHDA and SQIVND (reference sequence). V dropped 3 bases and J dropped 13 bases, with 16 bases sitting between them. The CDR3 has 13 amino acids. The CDR3 protein is CASSMGLMSPQFF. CDR3 DNA sequence: TGTGCCAGTAGTATGGGACTGATGTCTCCCCAGTTCTTC.

This clone was seen only once. This chain links TRBV11-3 with TRBJ2-3; TRBD2 might be the D (5 bases). CDR3 length equals 13 residues. The germline V gene encodes CDR1 SGHNT and CDR2 YENEEA. With 0 bases removed from V and 8 bases from J, the gap between germline ends came to 9 bases. The CDR3 loop is CASSLEGEGTQYF. In DNA, the CDR3 is TGTGCCAGCAGCTTAGAGGGTGAGGGTACGCAGTATTTT.

The chain carries TRBV9 and TRBJ1-5, with D uncertain. Germline lookup yields CDR1 SGDLS and CDR2 YYNGEE. The length of the CDR3 is 12 residues. V dropped 7 bases and J dropped 5 bases, with 10 bases sitting between them. CDR3 amino acids: CASSTGDQPQHF. For the CDR3, the DNA is TGTGCCAGCTCGACCGGAGATCAGCCCCAGCATTTT.

The chain carries TRBV7-6 and TRBJ2-2, with TRBD2 matching over 13 bases. The CDR3 sequence is 17 residues long. The J segment lost 0 bases and the V segment lost 5 bases, leaving 3 bases of the junction unmatched. In germline, CDR1 is SGHVS, CDR2 FNYEAQ. The CDR3 nucleotides are TGTGCCAGCAGCCCCACTAGCGGGGGGGCGAACACCGGGGAGCTGTTTTTT. Amino acid sequence: CASSPTSGGANTGELFF.

V is TRBV6-5 and J is TRBJ1-2; D perhaps matches TRBD1 (5 bases). The germline gives CDR1 MNHEY, CDR2 SVGAGI. V gave up 7 bases and J gave up 8 bases, with 14 bases separating them. This CDR3 has 12 residues. As DNA, the CDR3 is TGTGCCAGCATCTACCCTCAGGGCGGCTACACCTTC. Protein product: CASIYPQGGYTF.

The chain carries TRBV27 and TRBJ2-1; 7 bases align to TRBD1. Trimming at V came to 5 bases and at J to 10 bases, leaving 11 bases not matched to a gene. Germline CDR1 MNHEY, CDR2 SMNVEV (reference sequence). CDR3 length: 14 amino acids. CDR3 region: CASSTNRQGWEQFF. Here the CDR3 DNA reads TGTGCCAGCAGTACCAATAGACAGGGATGGGAGCAGTTCTTC.

In this sample, this clone turned up once. The rearrangement joins TRBV28 to TRBJ1-2; the match to TRBD1 covers 7 bases. The V gene end was trimmed by 7 bases and the J gene end by 2 bases; junction bases not matched to a gene: 10. CDR1 and CDR2 (germline): MDHEN, SYDVKM. The length of the CDR3 is 15 residues. CDR3 loop: CASKSATGTNYGYTF. In nucleotides, the CDR3 is TGTGCCAGCAAGTCCGCGACAGGGACCAACTATGGCTACACCTTC.

The rearrangement uses TRBV5-1 and TRBJ2-1; weak D call: TRBD1 (6 bases). V was pared by 1 base and J by 7 bases, with 12 bases between. This CDR3 comprises 14 residues. Per germline, CDR1 SGHRS and CDR2 YFSETQ. This chain's CDR3 is CASSLKQGTNEQFF. Here the CDR3 DNA reads TGCGCCAGCAGCTTGAAGCAGGGGACGAATGAGCAGTTCTTC.